This T cell receptor (beta chain) was captured in a study of shared clonotypes between healthy human individuals. Study at large: Researchers assigned three CD4 naive, three CD4 memory, two CD8 naive and one CD8 memory plate to each donor.

Worth noting for this clone: The target antigen is unknown.

The study drew its donors from healthy HIV-negative adults without recent acute infections or vaccinations. The study, taken as a whole, reports: Non-shared clonotypes showed lower generation probabilities than clonotypes common to all four donors.

The length of the CDR3 is 11 residues. Trimming cost V 6 bases and J 4 bases, with 6 bases left between them. Germline V gene sequence: CDR1 MNHNS, CDR2 SASEGT. In replicate PCRs of sorted subsets, around 200 ng DNA, roughly 27,000 T cell genomes, was used. The assay was immunoSEQ multiplex PCR, and TCRdb's table has in-frame clones only and misses some. The table records more than 1,200,000 clones, approximately 98.5% of them present only once. Sequencing was done on a sample of naive CD4+ T cells sorted from blood. Subset here: CD45RA+ positively selected. The rearrangement uses TRBV6-1 and TRBJ1-2; D unresolved. The source is a man aged 25-45 years in good health. In DNA form, the CDR3 reads TGTGCCAGCAGGACGGCCTATGGCTACACCTTC. Translating gives CASRTAYGYTF.